This T cell receptor (beta chain) was obtained from a study of response to subunit inactivated influenza vaccine. Study-level results: The authors offered the suggestion that each seasonal influenza vaccination recruits few new T cells.

In the case of this clonotype: Its antigen is unidentified.

The CDR3 is 15 residues long. Unmatched junction bases numbered 8, after V lost 5 bases and J lost 1 base. Germline loops: CDR1 DFQATT, CDR2 SNEGSKA (reference sequence). One entry per CDR3 protein results from TCRdb running MiXCR on the RT-PCR reads. This table has over 650,000 distinct CDR3 sequences, 15% to 20% appearing once. Sequenced material: PBMCs from blood, taken roughly 5 days after vaccination. This chain joins TRBV20-1 and TRBJ2-7; 10 bases align to TRBD1. This TCR was sampled from a man aged 50-59 years who received an inactivated influenza vaccine. In DNA, the CDR3 is TGCAGTGCTGATGACAGGGGGCTTGGGTCCTACGAGCAGTACTTC. Encoded protein: CSADDRGLGSYEQYF.